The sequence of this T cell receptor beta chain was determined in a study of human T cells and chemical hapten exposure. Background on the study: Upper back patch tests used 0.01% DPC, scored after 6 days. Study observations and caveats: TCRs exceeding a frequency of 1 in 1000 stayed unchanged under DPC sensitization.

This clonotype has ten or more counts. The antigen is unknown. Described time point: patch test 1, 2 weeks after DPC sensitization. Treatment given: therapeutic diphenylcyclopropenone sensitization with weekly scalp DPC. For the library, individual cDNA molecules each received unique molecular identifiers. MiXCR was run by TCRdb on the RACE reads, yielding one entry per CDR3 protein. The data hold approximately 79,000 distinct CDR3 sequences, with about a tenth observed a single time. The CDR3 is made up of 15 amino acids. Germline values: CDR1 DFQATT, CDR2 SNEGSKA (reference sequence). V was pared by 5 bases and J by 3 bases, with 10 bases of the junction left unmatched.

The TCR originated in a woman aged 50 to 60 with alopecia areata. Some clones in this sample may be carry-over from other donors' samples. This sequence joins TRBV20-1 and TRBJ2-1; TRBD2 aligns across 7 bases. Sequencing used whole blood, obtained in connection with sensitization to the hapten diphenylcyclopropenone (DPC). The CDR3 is CSARPHGTNYNEQFF. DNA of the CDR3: TGCAGTGCTCGCCCCCATGGGACTAACTACAATGAGCAGTTCTTC.